The following is a T cell receptor beta chain sequence with its context. The sample is drawn from a study of OX40 agonist ivuxolimab in advanced cancers. Turning to the study itself: Dose-escalation patients had hepatocellular carcinoma, melanoma, renal cell or head and neck cancer.

Assay: immunoSEQ multiplex PCR; the TCRdb copy retains only in-frame clones and omits some. The sample contains about 73,000 clones, just under 90% of which appear only once. This CDR3 has 14 amino acids. V was clipped by 4 bases and J by 0 bases, with 9 bases between them. Germline V gene sequence: CDR1 SGHKS, CDR2 YYEKEE (reference sequence). The V call is TRBV5-5, the J call TRBJ2-3; D gene uncertain. This TCR came from an adult with an advanced solid tumor such as melanoma, head and neck, liver or kidney cancer. The sample consisted of CD4+ or CD8+ T cells sorted from blood, taken in a trial of the OX40 agonist ivuxolimab. The CDR3 is CASSPSRSTDTQYF. CDR3 DNA sequence: TGTGCCAGCAGCCCGTCTAGGAGCACAGATACGCAGTATTTT.